This TCR beta chain derives from a study of response to subunit inactivated influenza vaccine. The CDR3 runs 13 residues. V lost 6 bases and J lost 0; bases outside the gene matches: 1. One entry per CDR3 protein results from TCRdb running MiXCR on the RT-PCR reads. Of more than 400,000 distinct CDR3 sequences in the sample, roughly 7.9% are singletons; the top ten hold 10% to 15%. Concerning this clonotype: Its antigen is as yet unknown.

Study-level results: The authors suggested that few new T cells are recruited per seasonal influenza vaccination.

This chain uses TRBV12-3 or TRBV12-4 with TRBJ1-1; 7 bases line up with TRBD1. This specimen consisted of PBMCs from blood, obtained around 2 years after vaccination. The clonotype originates from a man in his fifties or sixties who received an inactivated influenza vaccine. The CDR3, as DNA: TGTGCCAGCAGCGGACAGGTGAACACTGAAGCTTTCTTT. Translation gives CASSGQVNTEAFF.